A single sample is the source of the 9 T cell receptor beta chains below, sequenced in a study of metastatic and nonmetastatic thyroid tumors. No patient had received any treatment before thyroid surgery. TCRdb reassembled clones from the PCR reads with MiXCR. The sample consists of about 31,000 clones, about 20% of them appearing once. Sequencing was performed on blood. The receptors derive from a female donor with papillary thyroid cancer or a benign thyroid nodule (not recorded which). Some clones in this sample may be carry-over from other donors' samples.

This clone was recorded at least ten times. CDR3 bases: TGCGCCAGCAGCCTGGATGGACTAGCCAGCACAGATACGCAGTATTTT. Amino acid sequence: CASSLDGLASTDTQYF. The genes are TRBV5-1 and TRBJ2-3; 8 nucleotides match TRBD2. CDR3 length: 16 residues. Germline V CDR1 and CDR2: SGHRS, YFSETQ. The junction had 7 bases not matched to a gene; V was cut back by 4 bases and J by 0 bases.

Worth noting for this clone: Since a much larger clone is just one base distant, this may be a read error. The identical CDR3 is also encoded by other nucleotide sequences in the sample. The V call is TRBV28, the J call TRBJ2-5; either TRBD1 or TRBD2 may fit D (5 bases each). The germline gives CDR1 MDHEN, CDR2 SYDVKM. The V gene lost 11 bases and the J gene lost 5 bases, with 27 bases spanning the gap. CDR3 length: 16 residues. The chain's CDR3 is CAGIPPGRGLGETQYF. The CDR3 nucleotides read TGTGCCGGCATCCCGCCGGGAAGGGGCCTAGGGGAGACCCAGTACTTC.

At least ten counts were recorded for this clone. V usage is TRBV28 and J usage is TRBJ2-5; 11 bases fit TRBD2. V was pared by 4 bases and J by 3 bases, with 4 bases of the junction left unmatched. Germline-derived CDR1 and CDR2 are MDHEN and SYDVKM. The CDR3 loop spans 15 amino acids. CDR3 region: CASSSSLAGEETQYF. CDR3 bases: TGTGCCAGCAGTTCCTCACTAGCGGGAGAAGAGACCCAGTACTTC.

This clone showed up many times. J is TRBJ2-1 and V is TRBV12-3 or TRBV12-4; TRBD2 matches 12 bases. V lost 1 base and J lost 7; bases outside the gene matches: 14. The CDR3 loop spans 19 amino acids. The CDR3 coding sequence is TGTGCCAGCAGTTTAGTTCTGACTAGCGGGAGAATTTCGGTTAATGAGCAGTTCTTC. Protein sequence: CASSLVLTSGRISVNEQFF.

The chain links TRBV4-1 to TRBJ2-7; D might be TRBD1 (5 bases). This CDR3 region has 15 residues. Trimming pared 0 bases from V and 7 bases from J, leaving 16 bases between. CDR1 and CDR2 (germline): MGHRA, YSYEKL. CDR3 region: CASSQDAGSQGEQYF. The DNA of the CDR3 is TGCGCCAGCAGCCAAGACGCAGGGTCCCAGGGTGAGCAGTACTTC.

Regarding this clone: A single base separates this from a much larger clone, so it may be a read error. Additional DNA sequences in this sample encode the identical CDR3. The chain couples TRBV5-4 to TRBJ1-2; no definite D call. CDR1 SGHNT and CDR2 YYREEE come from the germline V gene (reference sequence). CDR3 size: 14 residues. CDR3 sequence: CASSPQAGDYGYTF. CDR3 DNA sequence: TGTGCCAGCAGCCCGCAGGCGGGAGACTATGGATACACCTTC.

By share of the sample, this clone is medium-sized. The CDR3: CASSYPPYNEQFF. The CDR3 bases are TGTGCCAGCAGTTACCCCCCCTACAATGAGCAGTTCTTC. The chain uses TRBV6-5 and TRBJ2-1, with no clear D. V dropped 2 bases and J dropped 2 bases, with 4 bases sitting between them. This CDR3 is built from 13 residues. CDR1 and CDR2 (germline): MNHEY, SVGAGI.

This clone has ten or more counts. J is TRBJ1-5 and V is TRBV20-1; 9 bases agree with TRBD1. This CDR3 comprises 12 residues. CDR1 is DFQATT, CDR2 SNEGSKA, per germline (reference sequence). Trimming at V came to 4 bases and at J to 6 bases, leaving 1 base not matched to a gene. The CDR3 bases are TGCAGTGCTACGGACAGGGGTCAGCCCCAGCATTTT. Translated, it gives CSATDRGQPQHF.

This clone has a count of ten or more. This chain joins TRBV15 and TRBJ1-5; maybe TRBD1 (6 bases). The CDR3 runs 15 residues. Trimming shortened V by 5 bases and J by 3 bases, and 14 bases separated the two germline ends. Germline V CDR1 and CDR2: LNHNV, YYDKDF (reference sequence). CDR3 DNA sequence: TGTGCCACCAGCTACAGGAGGGGGGCCAATCAGCCCCAGCATTTT. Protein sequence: CATSYRRGANQPQHF.